This passage covers 20 T cell receptor beta chains from one sample sequenced in a study of graft-versus-host responses after intestinal transplantation. Assay: immunoSEQ multiplex PCR; the TCRdb copy retains only in-frame clones and omits some. Altogether tens of thousands of clones are present, about 88% being singletons, with the ten largest covering 5% to 5.5%. Sequencing was performed on PBMCs, taken roughly 65 days after intestinal transplantation. The receptor source for this set is a human patient who received an intestinal transplant, so some T cells may come from the graft donor.

Only one count was recorded for this clone. The V gene is TRBV4-1, the J gene TRBJ1-1; D might be TRBD1 (6 bases). The CDR3 length is 16 residues. CDR1 is MGHRA, CDR2 YSYEKL, per germline. Trimming shortened V by 1 base and J by 0 bases, and 12 bases separated the two germline ends. CDR3: CASSQGQGTMNTEAFF. The CDR3 nucleotides are TGCGCCAGCAGCCAAGGGCAGGGGACAATGAACACTGAAGCTTTCTTT.

This chain uses TRBV7-9 with TRBJ2-7, with 7 bases matching TRBD1. The germline CDR1 and CDR2 sequences are SEHNR and FQNEAQ (reference sequence). The CDR3 spans 15 residues. V trimming: 0 bases; J trimming: 0 bases; junction bases outside the gene matches: 2. The CDR3: CASSLAGQTSYEQYF. CDR3 bases: TGTGCCAGCAGCTTAGCGGGACAGACCTCCTACGAGCAGTACTTC.

V usage is TRBV12-5 and J usage is TRBJ2-1; D gene uncertain. This CDR3 is built from 11 residues. The germline CDR1 and CDR2 sequences are LGHNT and FRNRAP. The germline V and J ends were trimmed by 0 bases and 8 bases, with 2 bases remaining between them. The CDR3 protein is CASGLVDEQFF. CDR3 bases: TGTGCTAGTGGTTTGGTCGATGAGCAGTTCTTC.

The rearrangement uses TRBV30 and TRBJ1-6; 7 nucleotides line up with TRBD1. The V segment lost 3 bases and the J segment 11 bases; nucleotides outside the gene matches: 13. This CDR3 spans 15 amino acids. The V gene's germline CDR1 is GTSNPN and CDR2 SVGIG (reference sequence). The DNA of the CDR3 is TGTGCCTGGAGGATCCGAGGGGGCGAGAACGCACCCCTCCACTTT. Its protein is CAWRIRGGENAPLHF.

The J gene is TRBJ2-1, the V gene TRBV30; D unresolved. V lost 1 base, J lost 0 bases, and 10 bases lay in between. This CDR3 spans 15 amino acids. Germline-derived CDR1 and CDR2 are GTSNPN and SVGIG (reference sequence). The CDR3: CAWSEVLSSYNEQFF. CDR3 nucleotides: TGTGCCTGGAGTGAGGTACTAAGCTCCTACAATGAGCAGTTCTTC.

As to this clone: The same CDR3 is also encoded by other DNA sequences in this sample. The chain combines TRBV19 with TRBJ1-1, with 9 bases aligning to TRBD1. J lost 0 bases, V lost 3 bases, and 5 bases had no gene match. CDR1 LNHDA and CDR2 SQIVND come from the germline V gene (reference sequence). The CDR3 runs 16 residues. The CDR3 region is CASSMGTGGMNTEAFF. The CDR3 DNA sequence: TGTGCCAGTAGTATGGGAACAGGGGGCATGAACACTGAAGCTTTCTTT.

The rearrangement joins TRBV5-1 to TRBJ2-5; D not certain. The germline CDR1 and CDR2 sequences are SGHRS and YFSETQ. V was trimmed by 2 bases and J by 3 bases, leaving 14 bases between them. This CDR3 has 15 residues. This chain's CDR3 is CASSFTPDLKETQYF. CDR3 in DNA: TGCGCCAGCAGCTTCACTCCCGATTTAAAAGAGACCCAGTACTTC.

The chain has TRBV19 and TRBJ1-2; possible D gene TRBD1, 6 bases. Germline loops: CDR1 LNHDA, CDR2 SQIVND (reference sequence). Trimming took off 4 bases at V and 5 bases at J, with 17 bases between the two ends. This CDR3 has 15 residues. CDR3 amino acids: CASSRAHREIYGYTF. CDR3 nucleotide sequence: TGTGCCAGTAGTAGGGCGCACAGGGAAATTTATGGCTACACCTTC. Variable domain in full (rest from reference TRBV19 and TRBJ1-2): DGGITQSPKYLFRKEGQNVTLSCEQNLNHDAMYWYRQDPGQGLRLIYYSQIVNDFQKGDIAEGYSVSREKKESFPLTVTSAQKNPTAFYLCASSRAHREIYGYTFGSGTRLTVV.

This clone was recorded only once. The chain employs TRBV7-6 and TRBJ1-4, with 9 nucleotides matching TRBD1. Per germline, CDR1 SGHVS and CDR2 FNYEAQ. V shed 5 bases, J shed 8 bases, and the junction held 12 bases outside the gene matches. The CDR3 length is 16 residues. The CDR3 here is CASSPNRGLNGEKLFF. Written as DNA, the CDR3 is TGTGCCAGCAGCCCGAACAGGGGGCTTAATGGGGAAAAACTGTTTTTT.

V usage is TRBV11-2 and J usage is TRBJ1-2; D perhaps matches TRBD1 (6 bases). The V gene lost 3 bases and the J gene lost 3 bases, with 20 bases spanning the gap. Germline assignment: CDR1 SGHAT and CDR2 FQNNGV. CDR3 length equals 17 residues. The chain's CDR3 is CASSFEEGGGEDYGYTF. CDR3 sequence (DNA): TGTGCCAGCAGCTTTGAGGAAGGGGGGGGCGAAGACTATGGCTACACCTTC.

The gene calls are TRBV5-1 and TRBJ1-3, with D tentatively TRBD1 (5 bases). The V gene lost 0 bases and the J gene lost 0 bases, with 10 bases spanning the gap. The CDR3 is 16 residues long. The germline V gene has CDR1 SGHRS and CDR2 YFSETQ. CDR3 sequence reads: CASSLGQLSSGNTIYF. CDR3 nucleotides: TGCGCCAGCAGCTTGGGACAGCTGAGCTCTGGAAACACCATATATTTT.

Here the CDR3 reads CASRGPATASDTQYF. CDR3 DNA sequence: TGTGCCAGCAGGGGGCCGGCCACAGCGTCAGATACGCAGTATTTT. The rearrangement joins TRBV6-1 to TRBJ2-3; maybe TRBD1 (5 bases). From germline, CDR1 is MNHNS and CDR2 SASEGT. Deletions cut 6 bases from V and 4 bases from J, with 17 bases between. The CDR3 is 15 residues long.

By sample share, this clone is medium-sized. The chain joins TRBV6-4 to TRBJ1-1; TRBD1 matches at 7 bases. This CDR3 region has 13 residues. Per germline, CDR1 MRHNA and CDR2 SNTAGT. V shed 6 bases and J 5 bases; nucleotides not matched to a gene: 6. The CDR3 region has the DNA TGTGCCAGCAGCCCGACAGGGAATACTGAAGCTTTCTTT. This gives the protein CASSPTGNTEAFF.

The CDR3 bases are TGCGCCAGCAGCCAAGACGGGACCTCCTACGAGCAGTACTTC. Translated: CASSQDGTSYEQYF. The chain joins TRBV4-3 to TRBJ2-7; D may match TRBD1 or TRBD2 (5 bases each). Per the germline V gene, CDR1 is LGHNA and CDR2 is YSLEER. The CDR3 extends over 14 amino acids. The V and J ends lost 0 bases and 0 bases respectively, with 6 bases between them.

The chain combines TRBV6-5 with TRBJ2-7; D call uncertain. V was clipped by 3 bases and J by 3 bases, with 9 bases between them. CDR3 length equals 13 residues. Germline values: CDR1 MNHEY, CDR2 SVGAGI. CDR3 bases: TGTGCCAGCAGTTATCGCTCTAGCTACGAGCAGTACTTC. Its translation: CASSYRSSYEQYF.

The chain combines TRBV5-1 with TRBJ1-3; maybe TRBD1 (5 bases). V gave up 0 bases and J gave up 11 bases, with 21 bases separating them. Per the germline V gene, CDR1 is SGHRS and CDR2 is YFSETQ. The CDR3 covers 16 residues. The CDR3 bases are TGCGCCAGCAGCTTGGGTTTGACGGGGCAACTTGGGGCCATATATTTT. It specifies CASSLGLTGQLGAIYF.

V and J are TRBV25-1 and TRBJ1-6, with D hard to call. The ends were cut back, 11 bases at V and 0 bases at J, with 11 bases in the middle. The CDR3 is 14 residues long. The V gene's germline CDR1 is MGHDK and CDR2 SYGVNS. In DNA, the CDR3 is TGTGCCCCGACGGGAGACTCCTATAATTCACCCCTCCACTTT. Translating it yields CAPTGDSYNSPLHF.

The chain uses TRBV23-1 and TRBJ1-1, with a weak D call TRBD1 (6 bases). TRBV23-1 is marked as an open reading frame, function uncertain. The CDR3 spans 14 residues. The germline V and J ends were trimmed by 4 bases and 1 base, with 10 bases remaining between them. The CDR3 reads CASSLDRRNTEAFF. The CDR3 DNA sequence: TGCGCCAGCAGTCTGGACAGAAGGAACACTGAAGCTTTCTTT.

The genes are TRBV6-5 and TRBJ2-3; 9 bases agree with TRBD2. The CDR3 is 16 residues long. With 2 bases clipped from V and 0 bases from J, the junction kept 3 bases outside the gene matches. Germline values: CDR1 MNHEY, CDR2 SVGAGI. CDR3 region: CASSYLGLASTDTQYF. CDR3 nucleotide sequence: TGTGCCAGCAGTTACCTGGGACTAGCTAGCACAGATACGCAGTATTTT.

The V call is TRBV6-6, the J call TRBJ2-2; possibly TRBD2 for D (6 bases). The germline V gene encodes CDR1 MNHNY and CDR2 SVGAGI (reference sequence). Trimming removed 8 bases from V and 4 bases from J, with 14 bases in between. The CDR3 is 14 residues long. This CDR3 is CASSEGRGTGELFF. In nucleotides, the CDR3 is TGTGCCAGCTCGGAGGGGCGGGGCACCGGGGAGCTGTTTTTT.